This TCR beta chain is from a study of T cell responses to AZD1222 COVID-19 vaccine. Study findings and constraints: Sampling that yielded the repertoires occurred only after the peak T cell response.

With regard to this clone: What it binds is unknown.

Profiled with immunoSEQ multiplex PCR; TCRdb holds only in-frame clones, not every one. The sample holds approximately 99,000 clones, 70% to 90% seen once. The material was peripheral blood, obtained on day 0 of AZD1222 vaccination. The receptor was derived from an adult in good health.

CDR3 nucleotides: TGTGCCAGCAGCCAAGGCGACGGTGAAGCTTTCTTT. It codes for CASSQGDGEAFF. The rearrangement joins TRBV3-1 (or the pseudogene TRBV3-2) to TRBJ1-1; D is unresolved. Trimming left V 1 base short and J 7 bases short, with 7 bases between. The CDR3 runs 12 residues. Germline CDR1 LGHDT, CDR2 YNNKEL (reference sequence).